This T cell receptor beta chain was observed in a study of response to subunit inactivated influenza vaccine. Study-wide points: There was a suggestion from the authors that each seasonal influenza vaccination recruits few new T cells.

Germline V gives CDR1 MNHNS, CDR2 SASEGT. The CDR3 spans 15 residues. Turning to this clonotype: The target antigen is unknown. The germline gene is not matched at one end of the junction; a read error may be the cause.

TCRdb reprocessed the RT-PCR reads via MiXCR and lists one record per CDR3 protein. The sample carries approximately 530,000 distinct CDR3 sequences, roughly 7.6% recorded once. J is TRBJ2-3 and V is TRBV6-1, with 9 positions matching TRBD2. The sample consisted of PBMCs from blood, taken around 25 months after vaccination. The clonotype comes from a man aged 50 to 75 who received an inactivated influenza vaccine. The CDR3: CASREASGATDTQYF. The DNA of the CDR3 is TGTGCCAGCAGGGAAGCTAGCGGGGCGACAGATACGCAGTATTTT.